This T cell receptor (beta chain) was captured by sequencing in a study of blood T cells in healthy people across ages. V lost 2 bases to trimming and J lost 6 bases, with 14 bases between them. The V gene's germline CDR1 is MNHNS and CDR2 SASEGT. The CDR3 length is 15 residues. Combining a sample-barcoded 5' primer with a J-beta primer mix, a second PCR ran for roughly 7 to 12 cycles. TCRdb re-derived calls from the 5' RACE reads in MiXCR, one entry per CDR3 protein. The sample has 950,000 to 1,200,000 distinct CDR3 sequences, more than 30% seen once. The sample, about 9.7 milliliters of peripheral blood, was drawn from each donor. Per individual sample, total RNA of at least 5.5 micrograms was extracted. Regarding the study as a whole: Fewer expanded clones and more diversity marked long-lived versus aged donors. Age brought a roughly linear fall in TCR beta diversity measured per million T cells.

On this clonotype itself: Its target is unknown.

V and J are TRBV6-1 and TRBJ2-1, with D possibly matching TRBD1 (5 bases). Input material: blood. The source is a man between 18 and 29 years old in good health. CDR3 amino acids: CASSERLGQPNEQFF. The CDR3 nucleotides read TGTGCCAGCAGTGAAAGGTTGGGGCAGCCCAATGAGCAGTTCTTC.